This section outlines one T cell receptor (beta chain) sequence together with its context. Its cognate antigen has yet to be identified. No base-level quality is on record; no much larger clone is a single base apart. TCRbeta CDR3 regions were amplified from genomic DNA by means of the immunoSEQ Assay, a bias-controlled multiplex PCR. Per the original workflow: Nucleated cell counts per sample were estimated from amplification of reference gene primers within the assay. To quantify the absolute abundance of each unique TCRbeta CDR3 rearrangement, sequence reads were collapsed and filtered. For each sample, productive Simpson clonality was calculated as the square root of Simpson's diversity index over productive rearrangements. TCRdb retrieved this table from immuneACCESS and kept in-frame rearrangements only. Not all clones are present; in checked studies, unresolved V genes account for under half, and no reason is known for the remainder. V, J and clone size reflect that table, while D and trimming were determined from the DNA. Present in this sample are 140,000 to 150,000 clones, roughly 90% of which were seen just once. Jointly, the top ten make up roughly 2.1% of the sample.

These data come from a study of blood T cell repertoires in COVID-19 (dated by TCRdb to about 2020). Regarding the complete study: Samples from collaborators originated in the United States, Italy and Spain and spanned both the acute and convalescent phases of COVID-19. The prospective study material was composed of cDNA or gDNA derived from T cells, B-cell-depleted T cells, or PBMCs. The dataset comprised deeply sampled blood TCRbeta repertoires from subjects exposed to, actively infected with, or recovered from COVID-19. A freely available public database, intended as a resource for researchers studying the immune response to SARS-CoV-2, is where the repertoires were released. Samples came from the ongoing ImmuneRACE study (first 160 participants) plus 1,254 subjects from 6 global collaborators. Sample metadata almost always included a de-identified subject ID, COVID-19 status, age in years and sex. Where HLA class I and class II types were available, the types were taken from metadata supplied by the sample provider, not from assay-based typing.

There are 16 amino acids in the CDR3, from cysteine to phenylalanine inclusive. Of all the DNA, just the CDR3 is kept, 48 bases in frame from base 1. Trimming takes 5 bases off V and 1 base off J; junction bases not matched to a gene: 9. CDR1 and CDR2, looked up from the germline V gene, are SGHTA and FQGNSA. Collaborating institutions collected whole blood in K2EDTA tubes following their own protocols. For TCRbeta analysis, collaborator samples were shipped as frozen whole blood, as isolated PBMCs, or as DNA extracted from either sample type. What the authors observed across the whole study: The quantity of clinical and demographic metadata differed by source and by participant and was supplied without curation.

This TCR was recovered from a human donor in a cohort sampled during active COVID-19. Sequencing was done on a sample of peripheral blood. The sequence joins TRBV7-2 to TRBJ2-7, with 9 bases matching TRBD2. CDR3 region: CASSLQRGVGSYEQYF. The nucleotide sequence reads TGTGCCAGCAGCCTCCAGCGGGGGGTGGGTTCCTACGAGCAGTACTTC.